The source of this T cell receptor beta chain is a study of pediatric ulcerative colitis. This CDR3 spans 16 amino acids. J gave up 10 bases and V 6 bases, and 16 bases lay outside the gene matches. From germline, CDR1 is SGHVS and CDR2 FNYEAQ. The repertoire was sequenced with immunoSEQ multiplex PCR; TCRdb's copy has only in-frame clones and lacks some. The data show more than 50,000 clones, over 70% seen once. V and J are TRBV7-6 and TRBJ2-1; TRBD2 matches 9 bases. The receptor was isolated from a boy younger than 18 with moderate ulcerative colitis. The sequenced sample consisted of blood. In DNA, the CDR3 is TGTGCCAGCAGTCCTCTAGCGGGATCCAACGGCCGGGAGCAGTTCTTC. Translation: CASSPLAGSNGREQFF.